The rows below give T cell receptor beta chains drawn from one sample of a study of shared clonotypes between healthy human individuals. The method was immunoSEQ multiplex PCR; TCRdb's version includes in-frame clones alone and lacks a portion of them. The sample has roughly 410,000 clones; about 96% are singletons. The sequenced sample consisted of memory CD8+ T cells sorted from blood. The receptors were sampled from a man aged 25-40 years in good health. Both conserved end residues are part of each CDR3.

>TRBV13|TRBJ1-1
CASSLNTEAFF
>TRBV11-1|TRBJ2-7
CASSLGRGTYEQYF
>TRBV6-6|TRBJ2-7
CASSYSRQHYEQYF
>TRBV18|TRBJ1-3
CASSPLAGNGNTIYF
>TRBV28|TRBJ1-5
CASNPGRYQPQHF
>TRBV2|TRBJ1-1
CASSLQDTEAFF
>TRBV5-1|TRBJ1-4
CASSLDRGYEKLFF
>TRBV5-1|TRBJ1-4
CASSRDTNEKLFF
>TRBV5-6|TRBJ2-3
CASSLALADSTDTQYF
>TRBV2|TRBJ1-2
CASTGQVYGYTF
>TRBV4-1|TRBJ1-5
CASSQDAGYSNQPQHF
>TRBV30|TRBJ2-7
CAWSAGFGYEQYF
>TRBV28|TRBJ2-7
CASSFGQGSFYEQYF
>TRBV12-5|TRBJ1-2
CASGLDNNYGYTF
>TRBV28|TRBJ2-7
CASSSPGTGGYEQYF
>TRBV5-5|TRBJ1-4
CASSDEQSLLSTNEKLFF
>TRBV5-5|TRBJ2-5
CASSFSRETQYF
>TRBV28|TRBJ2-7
CASSTGIPYEQYF
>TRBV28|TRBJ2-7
CASSPVDRRAYEQYF
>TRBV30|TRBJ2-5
CAWTQGRKTQYF
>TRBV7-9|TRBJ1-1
CASSPREEAFF
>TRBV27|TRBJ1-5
CASSFRFSNQPQHF
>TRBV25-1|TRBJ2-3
CASSEYGAGTDTQYF
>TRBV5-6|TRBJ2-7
CASSRGRVAEPYEQYF
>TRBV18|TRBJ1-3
CASSPLATRSGNTIYF
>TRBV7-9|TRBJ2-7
CASSLVLRGQGAFEQYF
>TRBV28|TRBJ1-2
CASSLYVYGYTF
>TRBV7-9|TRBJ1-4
CASSLSVGTAGNEKLFF
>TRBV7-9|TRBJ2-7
CASSLTGTGGEQYF
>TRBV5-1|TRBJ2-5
CASSILGVRETQYF
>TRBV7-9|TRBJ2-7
CASSYGLAGGYEQYF
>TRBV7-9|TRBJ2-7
CASGNWEFYEQYF
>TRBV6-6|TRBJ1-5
CASRTTYSNQPQHF
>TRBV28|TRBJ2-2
CASSPGQGGSGELFF
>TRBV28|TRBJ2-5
CASRVGTGETQYF
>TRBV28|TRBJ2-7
CASSPPGAYEQYF
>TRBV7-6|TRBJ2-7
CASSLGPGPYEQYF
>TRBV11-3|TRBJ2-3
CASSFTSGRGGDTQYF
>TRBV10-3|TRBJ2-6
CAISESRGAGANVLTF
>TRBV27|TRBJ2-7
CASSRGQYF
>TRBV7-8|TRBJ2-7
CASSLGPPGQGAREQYF
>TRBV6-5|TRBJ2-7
CASSSHSLIYTYEQYF